These 22 T cell receptor beta chains were sequenced from one sample in a study of graft-versus-host responses after intestinal transplantation. Their specific antigens are unknown. Profiled with immunoSEQ multiplex PCR; TCRdb holds only in-frame clones, not every one. The table shows tens of thousands of clones, with more than 70% occurring only once. Sequencing used unstimulated CD8+ T cells sorted from spleen or lymph node cells, obtained before intestinal transplant. Receptors originate from a human donor who received an intestinal transplant.

The V and J genes are TRBV19 and TRBJ2-5, with 9 bases matching TRBD1. The germline CDR1 and CDR2 sequences are LNHDA and SQIVND (reference sequence). V lost 5 bases, J lost 1 base, and 5 bases stayed unmatched. The CDR3 runs to 15 residues. This CDR3 reads CASSVGTGSQETQYF. Here the CDR3 DNA reads TGTGCCAGTAGTGTTGGGACAGGGTCCCAAGAGACCCAGTACTTC.

The chain links TRBV9 to TRBJ1-1, with D unclear. This CDR3 is 14 amino acids long. Germline V gene lookup returns CDR1 SGDLS and CDR2 YYNGEE. Between the trimmed V and J ends, which lost 4 bases and 6 bases, there was a span of 16 bases. In nucleotides, the CDR3 is TGTGCCAGCAGCCTCAGGTCTACGGAGGCTGAAGCTTTCTTT. It specifies CASSLRSTEAEAFF.

V is TRBV11-2 and J is TRBJ2-1; 11 bases are a match to TRBD2. This CDR3 is built from 15 residues. In germline, CDR1 is SGHAT, CDR2 FQNNGV. J gave up 7 bases and V 2 bases, and 4 bases lay outside the gene matches. The CDR3 is CASSLLAGGSNEQFF. The CDR3 nucleotides read TGTGCCAGCAGCTTACTAGCGGGGGGCTCGAATGAGCAGTTCTTC. The complete variable domain, with remaining parts taken from reference TRBV11-2 and TRBJ2-1, reads EAGVAQSPRYKIIEKRQSVAFWCNPISGHATLYWYQQILGQGPKLLIQFQNNGVVDDSQLPKDRFSAERLKGVDSTLKIQPAKLEDSAVYLCASSLLAGGSNEQFFGPGTRLTVL.

V and J are TRBV28 and TRBJ2-1; possibly TRBD1 for D (6 bases). Germline CDR1 MDHEN, CDR2 SYDVKM. The CDR3 contains 17 residues. With 2 bases removed from V and 5 bases from J, the gap between germline ends came to 19 bases. CDR3: CASSLLPNNRAHNEQFF. The DNA of the CDR3 is TGTGCCAGCAGTTTACTGCCAAACAACAGGGCCCACAATGAGCAGTTCTTC.

This chain joins TRBV27 and TRBJ2-7; 13 nucleotides line up with TRBD2. Germline lookup yields CDR1 MNHEY and CDR2 SMNVEV (reference sequence). The CDR3 extends over 15 amino acids. V shed 5 bases and J 5 bases; nucleotides not matched to a gene: 6. The CDR3 here is CASSLTSGRDHEQYF. The CDR3 nucleotides read TGTGCCAGCAGTCTTACTAGCGGGAGGGACCACGAGCAGTACTTC.

V and J are TRBV28 and TRBJ1-1; TRBD1 matches 7 bases. CDR3 length: 15 amino acids. J gave up 4 bases and V 3 bases, and 8 bases lay outside the gene matches. Per the germline V gene, CDR1 is MDHEN and CDR2 is SYDVKM. This CDR3 is CASSFDRVLGTEAFF. CDR3 nucleotide sequence: TGTGCCAGCAGTTTCGACAGGGTTCTTGGCACTGAAGCTTTCTTT.

The chain employs TRBV4-1 and TRBJ1-2, with D possibly matching TRBD1 (6 bases). The CDR3 is 13 residues long. Trimming pared 4 bases from V and 6 bases from J, leaving 12 bases between. The germline V gene encodes CDR1 MGHRA and CDR2 YSYEKL. The CDR3 bases are TGCGCCAGCAGCCCCGGGGCAGGGGATGGCTACACCTTC. This sequence encodes CASSPGAGDGYTF.

V gene TRBV6-5 combines with J gene TRBJ1-6; no clear D. V was shortened by 0 bases and J by 14 bases, with 11 bases between the two germline ends. CDR1 MNHEY and CDR2 SVGAGI come from the germline V gene. CDR3 size: 13 residues. The CDR3 region has the DNA TGTGCCAGCAGTTACTCACGGGAACGGGCCCTCCACTTT. It is translated as CASSYSRERALHF.

Regarding this clone: Other DNA sequences in the same sample also yield this CDR3. The chain is built from TRBV6-1 and TRBJ1-2; D ambiguous. V lost 4 bases to trimming and J lost 2 bases, with 8 bases between them. Germline lookup yields CDR1 MNHNS and CDR2 SASEGT. This CDR3 spans 13 amino acids. Here the CDR3 reads CASSGAENYGYTF. The CDR3 nucleotides read TGTGCCAGCAGTGGAGCAGAGAACTATGGCTACACCTTC.

The rearrangement joins TRBV10-2 to TRBJ1-1; 11 bases are a match to TRBD1. Germline CDR1 is WSHSY and CDR2 is SAAADI. J gave up 6 bases and V 7 bases, and 7 bases lay outside the gene matches. The CDR3 is 14 amino acids. The CDR3 nucleotides are TGCGCCAGCAACCCGGACAGGGGGCTGGCTGAAGCTTTCTTT. Translation gives CASNPDRGLAEAFF.

As concerns this clone: One junction end does not reproduce the germline sequence, and a read error may be involved. Other DNA variants within this sample encode the same CDR3. The V and J genes are TRBV5-1 and TRBJ2-1; D is undetermined. The CDR3 is 14 amino acids. CDR1 and CDR2 (germline): SGHRS, YFSETQ. The CDR3 DNA follows: TGCGCTAGCAGCCCGACGGGCTCCTACAATGAGCAGTTCTTC. Translated: CASSPTGSYNEQFF.

The chain employs TRBV4-1 and TRBJ2-7; 10 bases line up with TRBD2. Looked up from germline, CDR1 is MGHRA and CDR2 is YSYEKL. J lost 4 bases, V lost 0 bases, and 3 bases had no gene match. The length of the CDR3 is 15 residues. This CDR3 is CASSQERGLAYEQYF. CDR3 DNA: TGCGCCAGCAGCCAAGAACGGGGACTAGCGTACGAGCAGTACTTC.

This clone has a single count. The chain joins TRBV5-6 to TRBJ1-1; D is possibly TRBD1 (6 bases). The germline gives CDR1 SGHDT, CDR2 YYEEEE. CDR3 length: 14 residues. Trimming took off 2 bases at V and 6 bases at J, with 14 bases between the two ends. CDR3 sequence: CASSFGGAVAEAFF. In DNA form, the CDR3 reads TGTGCCAGCAGCTTTGGGGGCGCGGTAGCTGAAGCTTTCTTT.

This clone is termed medium-sized. The chain links TRBV10-2 to TRBJ2-7; D is unclear. The CDR3 length is 14 residues. V was clipped by 2 bases and J by 3 bases, with 11 bases between them. Germline lookup yields CDR1 WSHSY and CDR2 SAAADI. The CDR3 coding sequence is TGCGCCAGCAGTGAGGAAGTTGCCGGCTACGAGCAGTACTTC. Protein: CASSEEVAGYEQYF.

The rearrangement links TRBV7-9 to TRBJ2-3, with D tentatively TRBD1 (5 bases). This CDR3 has 16 residues. V lost 0 bases and J lost 0, with 10 bases in between. The germline V gene has CDR1 SEHNR and CDR2 FQNEAQ (reference sequence). The CDR3 nucleotides are TGTGCCAGCAGCTTAGCGCAGGGTCCCAGCACAGATACGCAGTATTTT. Amino acids: CASSLAQGPSTDTQYF.

The V and J genes are TRBV28 and TRBJ2-2; 7 bases map to TRBD1. With V trimmed by 7 bases and J by 4 bases, 15 bases remained unmatched. The germline gives CDR1 MDHEN, CDR2 SYDVKM. This CDR3 has 17 amino acids. The CDR3 sequence is CASKIPGTVAGTGELFF. The CDR3 DNA sequence: TGTGCCAGCAAAATCCCAGGGACAGTCGCGGGCACCGGGGAGCTGTTTTTT.

V is TRBV6-5 and J is TRBJ2-1; 7 nucleotides align to TRBD2. This CDR3 is built from 15 residues. In germline, CDR1 is MNHEY, CDR2 SVGAGI. The junction had 4 bases not matched to a gene; V was cut back by 2 bases and J by 3 bases. The DNA for the CDR3 is TGTGCCAGCAGTTACGCAGGCGGGGGCTACAATGAGCAGTTCTTC. Amino acid sequence: CASSYAGGGYNEQFF.

This clone has only one observation. The chain couples TRBV28 to TRBJ1-5, with D unresolved. There are 14 residues in the CDR3. CDR1 and CDR2 (germline): MDHEN, SYDVKM. Deletions cut 2 bases from V and 7 bases from J, with 12 bases between. CDR3 bases: TGTGCCAGCAGTTTAGGAGGACCGGGCCAGCCCCAGCATTTT. It is translated as CASSLGGPGQPQHF.

The chain couples TRBV5-1 to TRBJ2-7; D call uncertain. This CDR3 spans 14 amino acids. With 4 bases removed from V and 3 bases from J, the gap between germline ends came to 14 bases. CDR1 SGHRS and CDR2 YFSETQ come from the germline V gene. CDR3 bases: TGCGCCAGCAGCCTGGACGCGCGCGGCTACGAGCAGTACTTC. Its protein is CASSLDARGYEQYF.

The rearrangement uses TRBV4-1 and TRBJ2-3, with TRBD1 as a possible D gene (6 bases). The CDR3 contains 17 residues. Trimming pared 2 bases from V and 2 bases from J, leaving 17 bases between. Germline V gene sequence: CDR1 MGHRA, CDR2 YSYEKL. CDR3 sequence (DNA): TGCGCCAGCAGCCAACACAGGACAGCCGCTTTCACAGATACGCAGTATTTT. Translation: CASSQHRTAAFTDTQYF.

This clone was seen a handful of times. In DNA, the CDR3 is TGTGCCAGTAGTATATCCGCTAGCCGCGAGCAGTACTTC. It translates to CASSISASREQYF. This sequence joins TRBV19 and TRBJ2-7; possible D gene TRBD2, 5 bases. CDR1 is LNHDA and CDR2 is SQIVND in the germline V gene (reference sequence). Trimming removed 2 bases at V and 6 bases at J, with 11 bases between. CDR3 length equals 13 residues.

V is TRBV2 and J is TRBJ2-3, with 8 bases fitting TRBD2. The ends lost 7 bases at V and 0 bases at J; junction bases unmatched: 9. The CDR3 sequence is 16 residues long. Germline V lookup: CDR1 SNHLY, CDR2 FYNNEI. CDR3 loop: CASTGGTPSSTDTQYF. The CDR3 nucleotides are TGTGCCAGCACGGGAGGGACCCCAAGCAGCACAGATACGCAGTATTTT.